The clone carrying this T cell receptor beta chain was seen more than once but under ten times. Its specificity is unknown. The data stem from a study of long-term antiretroviral therapy in people with HIV. Overall study results and limits: Upon ART, diversity increased but remained lower than transplant donor controls.

Every one of the donors gave at least one pre-ART PBMC sample and at least two post-ART PBMC samples. Survey level was the resolution at which the v3.0 immunoSEQ assay ran. Method: immunoSEQ multiplex PCR; TCRdb's copy keeps in-frame clones and lacks some. Among roughly 15,000 clones listed, 65% to 85% were seen once. The CDR3 extends over 13 amino acids. Per germline, CDR1 MNHEY and CDR2 SVGAGI. V gave up 2 bases and J gave up 5 bases; unmatched junction bases: 3. This clonotype was obtained from a man aged 30 to 39 with HIV. The chain links TRBV6-5 to TRBJ2-7; 7 bases agree with TRBD1. The material sequenced was unsorted PBMCs, taken about 1.2 years before starting antiretroviral therapy. Here the CDR3 reads CASSYTTGDEQYF. The CDR3 DNA sequence: TGTGCCAGCAGTTACACCACAGGGGACGAGCAGTACTTC.